Following are 23 T cell receptor beta chains from one sample sequenced in a study of blood T cell repertoires in COVID-19. Clones were sequenced by immunoSEQ multiplex PCR, and TCRdb holds only the in-frame ones, with some missing. The sample lists around 130,000 clones, 65% to 85% seen once, with less than 9% in the top ten. The sample consisted of peripheral blood. Every receptor here comes from a man younger than 45 with COVID-19, enrolled during active disease.

The V and J genes are TRBV6-5 and TRBJ2-2; 7 bases line up with TRBD2. The germline gives CDR1 MNHEY, CDR2 SVGAGI. The CDR3 spans 14 residues. V was pared by 4 bases and J by 5 bases, with 4 bases of the junction left unmatched. This chain's CDR3 is CASSSISGTGELFF. CDR3 nucleotides: TGTGCCAGCAGTTCCATTAGCGGGACCGGGGAGCTGTTTTTT.

The gene calls are TRBV14 and TRBJ2-7, with D possibly being TRBD2 (5 bases). The CDR3 loop spans 14 amino acids. V shed 4 bases and J shed 2 bases, with 12 bases lying between them. The germline gives CDR1 SGHDN, CDR2 FVKESK. The CDR3 bases are TGTGCCAGCAGCCGAGACGGGCGGGCCTACGAGCAGTACTTC. The encoded protein is CASSRDGRAYEQYF.

The V gene is TRBV15, the J gene TRBJ2-7; weak D call: TRBD2 (6 bases). Per germline, CDR1 LNHNV and CDR2 YYDKDF (reference sequence). V dropped 3 bases and J dropped 6 bases, with 12 bases sitting between them. The CDR3 totals 13 residues. In DNA form, the CDR3 reads TGTGCCACCAGCAGGCCCCAGGGAGGCGAGCAGTACTTC. It encodes CATSRPQGGEQYF.

The chain uses TRBV11-2 and TRBJ1-6; D may be TRBD1 (5 bases). The CDR3 runs to 16 residues. The germline CDR1 and CDR2 sequences are SGHAT and FQNNGV. The germline V and J ends were trimmed by 5 bases and 5 bases, with 16 bases remaining between them. The CDR3 coding sequence is TGTGCCAGCAGCCGTCCCTCGGGGGTAAATAATTCACCCCTCCACTTT. Amino acids: CASSRPSGVNNSPLHF.

The rearrangement links TRBV29-1 to TRBJ1-1; TRBD1 matches at 9 bases. The CDR3 spans 13 residues. Germline loops: CDR1 SQVTM, CDR2 ANQGSEA. The trim removed 7 bases at V and 10 bases at J, leaving 13 bases unmatched. DNA of the CDR3: TGCAGCGCTGCCGGGACAGGGAGCCTTTTAGCTTTCTTT. Translating it yields CSAAGTGSLLAFF.

The chain employs TRBV7-6 and TRBJ2-1, with D maybe TRBD2 (7 bases). The CDR3 sequence is 12 residues long. V lost 2 bases and J 13 bases, leaving 12 bases between the germline ends. From germline, CDR1 is SGHVS and CDR2 FNYEAQ. The CDR3 bases are TGTGCCAGCAGCTTAAGGGGGGGGGAACAGTTCTTC. Encoded protein: CASSLRGGEQFF.

This clone was observed a handful of times. This chain links TRBV30 with TRBJ1-5; 7 nucleotides match TRBD1. The V gene end was trimmed by 2 bases and the J gene end by 6 bases; junction bases not matched to a gene: 10. Germline CDR1 GTSNPN, CDR2 SVGIG (reference sequence). This CDR3 is 15 amino acids long. The CDR3 reads CAWSYSDRDIQPQHF. The CDR3 DNA reads as TGTGCCTGGAGTTACTCAGACAGGGATATTCAGCCCCAGCATTTT. The full variable domain, its missing parts supplied by reference TRBV30 and TRBJ1-5, is SQTIHQWPATLVQPVGSPLSLECTVEGTSNPNLYWYRQAAGRGLQLLFYSVGIGQISSEVPQNLSASRPQDRQFILSSKKLLLSDSGFYLCAWSYSDRDIQPQHFGDGTRLSIL.

The sample holds a few counts of this clone. The rearrangement links TRBV28 to TRBJ2-7, with 8 bases that match TRBD1. After removal of 2 bases from V and 8 bases from J, the junction contained 2 bases not matched to a gene. Germline assignment: CDR1 MDHEN and CDR2 SYDVKM. The CDR3 consists of 12 residues. The CDR3 nucleotides read TGTGCCAGCAGTTTAGGACAGGGAAAGCAGTACTTC. Protein sequence: CASSLGQGKQYF.

The genes are TRBV3-1 (or the pseudogene TRBV3-2) and TRBJ2-4; TRBD2 matches at 9 bases. J lost 8 bases, V lost 2 bases, and 7 bases had no gene match. From germline, CDR1 is LGHDT and CDR2 YNNKEL (reference sequence). This CDR3 is built from 15 residues. This CDR3 is CASSQLSGGWDIQYF. The CDR3 region has the DNA TGTGCCAGCAGCCAACTAAGCGGGGGGTGGGACATTCAGTACTTC.

The chain joins TRBV19 to TRBJ2-7, with D hard to call. Germline V gene sequence: CDR1 LNHDA, CDR2 SQIVND (reference sequence). V lost 10 bases to trimming and J lost 2 bases, with 12 bases between them. CDR3 length: 12 amino acids. The CDR3 nucleotides read TGTGCCAACCTAGTCCCAGCCTACGAGCAGTACTTC. Its translation is CANLVPAYEQYF.

The V gene is TRBV5-6, the J gene TRBJ2-7, with TRBD2 matching 9 bases. The length of the CDR3 is 16 residues. Germline values: CDR1 SGHDT, CDR2 YYEEEE. V lost 3 bases and J lost 5; bases outside the gene matches: 12. In nucleotides, the CDR3 is TGTGCCAGCAGCTCTGAAATAAGTAGCGGGAGAAACGAGCAGTACTTC. Protein product: CASSSEISSGRNEQYF.

The V and J genes are TRBV27 and TRBJ1-2; D possibly corresponds to TRBD1 (6 bases). The CDR3 runs 14 residues. Germline CDR1 reads MNHEY; CDR2 reads SMNVEV (reference sequence). The germline V and J ends were trimmed by 5 bases and 4 bases, with 14 bases remaining between them. The CDR3 sequence is CASSPTQGSYGYTF. The CDR3 nucleotides read TGTGCCAGCAGTCCAACTCAGGGGTCCTATGGCTACACCTTC.

The chain is built from TRBV6-2 or TRBV6-3 and TRBJ2-4; 9 bases agree with TRBD2. The CDR3 is made up of 15 amino acids. The J segment lost 9 bases and the V segment lost 3 bases, leaving 9 bases of the junction unmatched. CDR1 and CDR2 from the germline V gene are MNHEY and SVGEGT. CDR3 loop: CASSYKGTSPIIQYF. The CDR3 coding sequence is TGTGCCAGCAGTTATAAGGGGACTAGCCCGATCATTCAGTACTTC.

Points on this clone: The junction differs from germline at one of its ends, possibly a read error. The chain recombines TRBV5-1 with TRBJ1-2; tentatively, D is TRBD1 (6 bases). Looked up from germline, CDR1 is SGHRS and CDR2 is YFSETQ. The CDR3 is 12 amino acids. This CDR3 is CASSLGGRGSIF. CDR3 DNA: TGCGCCAGCAGCTTGGGAGGCAGGGGCAGTATCTTC.

The chain combines TRBV4-3 with TRBJ2-1, with 7 bases aligning to TRBD1. The CDR3 contains 17 residues. V lost 4 bases to trimming and J lost 3 bases; unmatched junction nucleotides: 12. Germline CDR1 and CDR2: LGHNA and YSLEER. In DNA, the CDR3 is TGCGCCAGCAGCCCCGCGGCAGGGGGTGATCTCTACAATGAGCAGTTCTTC. Residues: CASSPAAGGDLYNEQFF.

The chain employs TRBV5-5 and TRBJ1-1; D might be TRBD1 (6 bases). The ends were cut back, 3 bases at V and 2 bases at J, with 17 bases in the middle. From germline, CDR1 is SGHKS and CDR2 YYEKEE (reference sequence). CDR3 length: 16 amino acids. The CDR3, as DNA: TGTGCCAGCAGCTCCCAACTCTGGGGGCTTAACACTGAAGCTTTCTTT. Translation: CASSSQLWGLNTEAFF.

The V gene is TRBV6-5, the J gene TRBJ2-3; 9 bases map to TRBD2. J gave up 5 bases and V 7 bases, and 7 bases lay outside the gene matches. This CDR3 has 14 residues. CDR1 and CDR2 from the germline V gene are MNHEY and SVGAGI. For the CDR3, the DNA is TGTGCCAGCACGTATAGCGGGAGTCTAGATACGCAGTATTTT. It is translated as CASTYSGSLDTQYF.

V usage is TRBV4-2 and J usage is TRBJ2-3; 8 nucleotides match TRBD2. The CDR3 loop spans 17 amino acids. Germline V CDR1 and CDR2: LGHNA, YNFKEQ. V lost 0 bases to trimming and J lost 5 bases; unmatched junction nucleotides: 10. CDR3 region: CASSQDYPAGVIDTQYF. CDR3 nucleotide sequence: TGTGCCAGCAGCCAAGATTATCCAGCGGGAGTGATAGATACGCAGTATTTT.

This clone occurred once. The V call is TRBV13, the J call TRBJ1-6, with D possibly being TRBD1 (5 bases). V gave up 5 bases and J gave up 5 bases, with 19 bases separating them. This CDR3 has 17 residues. The germline V gene has CDR1 PRHDT and CDR2 FYEKMQ (reference sequence). The chain's CDR3 is CASSPMGVGPNNSPLHF. CDR3 DNA: TGTGCCAGCAGCCCGATGGGTGTGGGGCCAAATAATTCACCCCTCCACTTT.

This rearrangement joins TRBV27 to TRBJ2-5, with D perhaps matching TRBD2 (5 bases). The CDR3 spans 14 residues. V was pared by 3 bases and J by 5 bases, with 13 bases between. CDR1 is MNHEY and CDR2 is SMNVEV in the germline V gene (reference sequence). The CDR3 spells CASSLSRWEETQYF. The CDR3 bases are TGTGCCAGCAGTTTGTCCCGGTGGGAGGAGACCCAGTACTTC.

This chain connects TRBV13 to TRBJ2-7; 7 bases agree with TRBD2. With V trimmed by 2 bases and J by 5 bases, 6 bases remained unmatched. CDR1 PRHDT and CDR2 FYEKMQ come from the germline V gene (reference sequence). The CDR3 extends over 14 amino acids. The CDR3: CASSLRGSVDEQYF. CDR3 in DNA: TGTGCCAGCAGCTTACGCGGGAGCGTCGACGAGCAGTACTTC.

The rearrangement uses TRBV19 and TRBJ1-3; maybe TRBD1 (6 bases). Germline V CDR1 and CDR2: LNHDA, SQIVND (reference sequence). The CDR3 totals 13 residues. V was shortened by 4 bases and J by 11 bases, with 15 bases between the two germline ends. This CDR3 is CASSNGQPVAIYF. DNA for the CDR3: TGTGCCAGTAGTAACGGACAGCCGGTTGCCATATATTTT.

The chain is built from TRBV11-2 and TRBJ1-4, with TRBD1 as a possible D gene (6 bases). The CDR3 length is 15 residues. Germline V lookup: CDR1 SGHAT, CDR2 FQNNGV. Trimming left V 1 base short and J 8 bases short, with 14 bases between. CDR3 nucleotides: TGTGCCAGCAGCTTAGCTGGGGCAGGGGCCGAAAAACTGTTTTTT. Amino acid sequence: CASSLAGAGAEKLFF.